Presented here are 15 T cell receptor beta chains from one specimen sequenced in a study of blood T cells in healthy people across ages. Primed by a sample-barcoded 5' primer and a J-beta primer mix, a second PCR proceeded for 7 to 11 cycles. TCRdb called the 5' RACE reads again in MiXCR, with one record for every CDR3 protein. Among 1.5 million or so distinct CDR3 sequences, 40% to 45% were seen once, and the ten largest hold 4%. The sequencing input was blood. These receptors were taken from a woman aged 18-29 years in good health.

This clonotype was counted a few times. The genes are TRBV6-5 and TRBJ2-1, with D perhaps TRBD2 (5 bases). Looked up from germline, CDR1 is MNHEY and CDR2 is SVGAGI. V was cut by 0 bases and J by 7 bases, with 16 bases left in between. CDR3 length: 16 residues. The CDR3, as DNA: TGTGCCAGCAGTTACTCGGGATCATCGGGATCAAATGAGCAGTTCTTC. This gives the protein CASSYSGSSGSNEQFF.

This clonotype appeared a few times. This chain links TRBV6-5 with TRBJ1-1, with 7 bases lining up with TRBD1. Per the germline V gene, CDR1 is MNHEY and CDR2 is SVGAGI. This CDR3 is built from 15 residues. Trimming removed 4 bases from V and 1 base from J; junction bases left unmatched: 6. The CDR3 sequence is CASSWGRGGNTEAFF. The CDR3 bases are TGTGCCAGCAGTTGGGGCAGGGGGGGGAACACTGAAGCTTTCTTT.

The genes are TRBV4-2 and TRBJ2-7, with D perhaps TRBD1 (5 bases). The germline gives CDR1 LGHNA, CDR2 YNFKEQ. The CDR3 consists of 11 residues. Trimming left V 4 bases short and J 11 bases short, with 12 bases between. In DNA form, the CDR3 reads TGTGCCAGCAGCCTAGGACAAGAGAAGTACTTC. Translation gives CASSLGQEKYF.

The rearrangement joins TRBV7-9 to TRBJ1-5; no firm D call. V gave up 5 bases and J gave up 9 bases, with 17 bases separating them. The CDR3 sequence is 14 residues long. Germline assignment: CDR1 SEHNR and CDR2 FQNEAQ (reference sequence). DNA for the CDR3: TGTGCCAGCAGCACCGGCTCGAGTGGGAGGCCCCAGCATTTT. Its protein product is CASSTGSSGRPQHF.

V is TRBV4-3 and J is TRBJ2-1; the D gene is possibly TRBD2 (6 bases). The CDR3 is made up of 14 amino acids. The germline CDR1 and CDR2 sequences are LGHNA and YSLEER. Trimming cost V 0 bases and J 9 bases, with 12 bases left between them. CDR3 sequence reads: CASSQDGLAIEQFF. The CDR3, as DNA: TGCGCCAGCAGCCAAGATGGCCTAGCGATTGAGCAGTTCTTC.

Regarding this clonotype: This may come from a read error, since a much larger clone is one base off. This sequence joins TRBV18 and TRBJ2-1, with TRBD2 identical over 7 bases. Germline V gene lookup returns CDR1 KGHSH and CDR2 LQKENI. CDR3 size: 16 residues. The CDR3 spells CASSPIRSGGENERFF. CDR3 nucleotides: TGTGCCAGCTCACCAATCAGGTCGGGAGGAGAGAATGAGCGGTTCTTC. Based on the CDR3 plus reference TRBV18 and TRBJ2-1, the full variable domain is NAGVMQNPRHLVRRRGQEARLRCSPMKGHSHVYWYRQLPEEGLKFMVYLQKENIIDESGMPKERFSAEFPKEGPSILRIQQVVRGDSAAYFCASSPIRSGGENERFFGPGTRLTVL.

This clonotype was detected once. V usage is TRBV25-1 and J usage is TRBJ2-1; 7 positions match TRBD2. The last part of the DNA fits TRBJ2-7 better; the J call may be wrong. CDR3 length: 15 residues. In germline, CDR1 is MGHDK, CDR2 SYGVNS. The CDR3 bases are TGTGCCAGCTCTAGCGGTTGGAGCTCCTACAATGAGCAGTACTTC. Translating it yields CASSSGWSSYNEQYF.

This sequence joins TRBV10-3 and TRBJ2-7; D ambiguous. Between the trimmed V and J ends, which lost 2 bases and 0 bases, there was a span of 5 bases. The CDR3 totals 13 residues. Germline assignment: CDR1 ENHRY and CDR2 SYGVKD. CDR3 protein: CAISELISYEQYF. CDR3 bases: TGTGCCATCAGTGAGCTGATCTCCTACGAGCAGTACTTC.

The V and J genes are TRBV7-2 and TRBJ2-7; 8 bases fit TRBD2. Germline V lookup: CDR1 SGHTA, CDR2 FQGNSA. V shed 5 bases, J shed 2 bases, and the junction held 11 bases outside the gene matches. This CDR3 is built from 16 residues. CDR3 sequence reads: CASSGLAGTTPYEQYF. In nucleotides, the CDR3 is TGTGCCAGCAGCGGCTTAGCGGGGACCACGCCCTACGAGCAGTACTTC.

CDR3 sequence reads: CASSFKTGGKDTQYF. Written as DNA, the CDR3 is TGTGCCAGCAGTTTCAAGACAGGGGGCAAAGATACGCAGTATTTT. V is TRBV5-6 and J is TRBJ2-3, with 10 bases aligning to TRBD1. This CDR3 contains 15 residues. Germline CDR1 reads SGHDT; CDR2 reads YYEEEE. The V gene end was trimmed by 5 bases and the J gene end by 5 bases; junction bases not matched to a gene: 8. The full variable domain, its missing parts supplied by reference TRBV5-6 and TRBJ2-3, is DAGVTQSPTHLIKTRGQQVTLRCSPKSGHDTVSWYQQALGQGPQFIFQYYEEEERQRGNFPDRFSGHQFPNYSSELNVNALLLGDSALYLCASSFKTGGKDTQYFGPGTRLTVL.

Details on this clonotype: The germline gene is not matched at one end of the junction; a read error may be the cause. The chain carries TRBV12-3 or TRBV12-4 and TRBJ2-3, with D hard to call. CDR3 length equals 14 residues. The CDR3 here is CAGSKRLGTDTQYF. DNA for the CDR3: TGTGCCGGCAGTAAGCGTCTTGGCACAGATACGCAGTATTTT.

The J gene is TRBJ2-3, the V gene TRBV20-1; maybe TRBD2 (5 bases). Trimming stripped 0 bases from V and 2 bases from J, with 18 bases between. Germline assignment: CDR1 DFQATT and CDR2 SNEGSKA (reference sequence). The CDR3 has 17 amino acids. The CDR3 here is CSARDPRAGRITDTQYF. In DNA, the CDR3 is TGCAGTGCTAGAGATCCCCGTGCGGGCAGGATCACAGATACGCAGTATTTT.

Of note for this clonotype: Its ends do not fully match the called genes, so a read error is possible. This sequence joins TRBV27 and TRBJ2-7; D assignment may be TRBD1 or TRBD2 (5 bases each). CDR3 length: 13 amino acids. Germline CDR1 and CDR2: MNHEY and SMNVEV (reference sequence). CDR3 coding DNA: TGTGCCAGCAGTGTATCGGTGCTGGGACAGCAGTACTTC. This sequence encodes CASSVSVLGQQYF.

The chain recombines TRBV18 with TRBJ1-4; perhaps TRBD1 as D (6 bases). CDR3 size: 15 residues. Trimming removed 1 base from V and 5 bases from J, with 11 bases in between. Germline V gene sequence: CDR1 KGHSH, CDR2 LQKENI. The CDR3 DNA reads TGTGCCAGCTCACCACGAGGTCAGGGGAATGAAAAACTGTTTTTT. Encoded protein: CASSPRGQGNEKLFF.

DNA for the CDR3: TGTGCCTGGAGATTGACCTTTAGACATACGCAGTATTTT. Translated: CAWRLTFRHTQYF. The V gene is TRBV30, the J gene TRBJ2-3, with D unclear. Germline assignment: CDR1 GTSNPN and CDR2 SVGIG (reference sequence). The CDR3 extends over 13 amino acids. The V end lost 3 bases, the J end lost 7 bases, and 14 bases lay between the germline ends.